This is a list of T cell receptor beta chains from one sample in a study of T cell repertoires in cytomegalovirus infection. TCRdb independently ran MiXCR on the reads; one entry per CDR3 protein. The sample carries 650,000 to 900,000 distinct CDR3 sequences, 32% recorded once. Their antigen targets remain unknown. The source material was cultured CD8+ T cells from PBMCs, sampled from culture after CMV antigen stimulation. The receptors come from a human donor in good health (CMV status not recorded). Some clones in this sample may be carry-over from other donors' samples. The CDR3 runs from the conserved cysteine through the conserved F or W. D genes are given only for firm matches. Rows may omit the clone size; those that give it use once, few, many or a size class.

v_gene,j_gene,d_gene,abundance,CDR3aa,CDR3nt
TRBV27,TRBJ2-3,TRBD1,NA,CASSEITGAPYTDTQYF,TGTGCCAGCAGCGAAATAACAGGGGCGCCTTACACAGATACGCAGTATTTT
TRBV27,TRBJ1-1,TRBD1,NA,CASSFGQGAVAFF,TGTGCCAGCAGTTTCGGACAGGGGGCCGTAGCTTTCTTT
TRBV4-2,TRBJ2-7,NA,few,CASSQDRIGYEQYF,TGTGCCAGCAGCCAAGATAGGATTGGGTACGAGCAGTACTTC
TRBV6-1,TRBJ1-2,TRBD1,few,CASSPWTGGQGYYGYTF,TGTGCCAGCAGCCCCTGGACAGGGGGCCAGGGGTACTATGGCTACACCTTC
TRBV12-3/TRBV12-4,TRBJ2-4,NA,NA,CASSTSSTRAKNIQYF,TGTGCCAGCAGTACCAGCTCCACGAGGGCCAAAAACATTCAGTACTTC
TRBV7-9,TRBJ2-1,NA,few,CASSLDAYEQFF,TGTGCCAGCAGCTTAGACGCTTATGAGCAGTTCTTC
TRBV4-1,TRBJ1-1,NA,NA,CASSQVTGVTEAFF,TGCGCCAGCAGCCAAGTCACAGGAGTCACTGAAGCTTTCTTT
TRBV19,TRBJ2-5,TRBD2,NA,CASSLRPWGGETQYF,TGTGCCAGTAGTCTCCGTCCCTGGGGGGGAGAGACCCAGTACTTC
TRBV18,TRBJ2-3,NA,NA,CASSPGEGESTDTQYF,TGTGCCAGCTCACCAGGCGAGGGGGAGAGCACAGATACGCAGTATTTT
TRBV6-5,TRBJ1-1,TRBD1,NA,CASSFTSGQSEAFF,TGTGCCAGCAGTTTTACCTCGGGACAGTCTGAAGCTTTCTTT
TRBV5-4,TRBJ1-3,NA,many,CASSIPPYRASSGNTIYF,TGTGCCAGCAGTATCCCCCCCTACAGGGCTTCCTCTGGAAACACCATATATTTT
TRBV6-1,TRBJ2-3,TRBD1,NA,CASNGRQGATDTQDF,TGTGCCAGCAACGGGAGACAGGGGGCAACAGATACGCAGGATTTT
TRBV27,TRBJ2-7,NA,NA,CASSITWTASSYEQYF,TGTGCCAGCAGTATTACCTGGACAGCGAGCTCCTACGAGCAGTACTTC
TRBV25-1,TRBJ2-2,NA,NA,CASSEYLTGELFF,TGTGCCAGCAGTGAATATCTCACCGGGGAGCTGTTTTTT
TRBV19,TRBJ2-1,TRBD2,few,CASSTTSGGRSYNEQFF,TGTGCCAGTAGTACCACTAGCGGGGGCCGCTCCTACAATGAGCAGTTCTTC
TRBV7-9,TRBJ1-2,NA,few,CANSRAGAGESYGYTF,TGTGCCAACTCTCGGGCAGGGGCAGGGGAAAGCTATGGCTACACCTTC
TRBV7-9,TRBJ2-3,TRBD2,NA,CASSLLASGSTDTQYF,TGTGCCAGCAGCTTACTGGCTAGCGGTAGCACAGATACGCAGTATTTT
TRBV6-2/TRBV6-3,TRBJ1-1,NA,NA,CASSYERGPHEAFF,TGTGCCAGCAGTTACGAACGGGGGCCCCATGAAGCTTTCTTT
TRBV9,TRBJ2-3,NA,NA,CASSLSGRTTDTQYF,TGTGCCAGCAGCCTTAGCGGCAGGACCACAGATACGCAGTATTTT
TRBV12-3/TRBV12-4,TRBJ1-2,NA,NA,CASSFGPLRDGYTF,TGTGCCAGCAGTTTCGGTCCCCTAAGGGATGGCTACACCTTC
TRBV7-9,TRBJ1-4,NA,few,CASSLDIQNEKLFF,TGTGCCAGCAGCCTGGACATCCAGAATGAAAAACTGTTTTTT
TRBV20-1,TRBJ1-2,NA,many,CSAMLGMDYGYTF,TGCAGTGCTATGCTCGGAATGGACTATGGCTACACCTTC
TRBV29-1,TRBJ2-5,NA,NA,CSVSEETQYF,TGCAGCGTGTCAGAAGAGACCCAGTACTTC
TRBV7-9,TRBJ2-5,NA,once,CASDQDIGETQYF,TGTGCCAGCGATCAGGACATCGGGGAGACCCAGTACTTC
TRBV12-3/TRBV12-4,TRBJ2-3,TRBD2,NA,CASSLMGGGLTDTQYF,TGTGCCAGCAGTTTGATGGGCGGGGGGCTCACAGATACGCAGTATTTT
TRBV7-9,TRBJ2-7,NA,few,CASSLDSEQYF,TGTGCCAGCAGCTTAGACAGCGAGCAGTACTTC
TRBV7-2,TRBJ2-3,TRBD2,many,CASSPPGLAGDTQYF,TGTGCCAGCAGCCCGCCGGGACTAGCTGGAGATACGCAGTATTTT
TRBV29-1,TRBJ1-2,NA,few,CSVDSRRGYTF,TGCAGCGTGGACAGCCGCCGGGGCTACACCTTC
TRBV4-1,TRBJ2-1,NA,NA,CAGSQGGDNEQFF,TGCGCCGGCAGCCAAGGGGGGGACAATGAGCAGTTCTTC
TRBV28,TRBJ2-1,NA,many,CASSPPEGSAYNEQFF,TGTGCCAGCAGTCCCCCTGAGGGTAGCGCCTACAATGAGCAGTTCTTC
TRBV24-1,TRBJ1-5,TRBD1,few,CATRATGGGDQPQHF,TGTGCCACCAGGGCAACAGGGGGCGGAGATCAGCCCCAGCATTTT
TRBV12-3/TRBV12-4,TRBJ1-1,NA,many,CASSYSAGGDTEAFF,TGTGCCAGCAGTTATTCGGCAGGCGGAGACACTGAAGCTTTCTTT
TRBV7-8,TRBJ1-1,NA,few,CASSLGGGGGTEAFF,TGTGCCAGCAGCTTAGGGGGGGGGGGAGGCACTGAAGCTTTCTTT
TRBV15,TRBJ2-1,NA,NA,CATSSSVDEQFF,TGTGCCACCAGCAGCTCCGTAGATGAGCAGTTCTTC
TRBV2,TRBJ1-5,NA,many,CASTGTVNQPQHF,TGTGCCAGCACCGGGACGGTGAATCAGCCCCAGCATTTT
TRBV5-1,TRBJ2-1,TRBD1,NA,CASSSGTENYNEQFF,TGCGCCAGCAGCTCAGGGACAGAAAACTACAATGAGCAGTTCTTC
TRBV15,TRBJ2-4,TRBD1,NA,CATSRDLVDRGAKNIQYF,TGTGCCACCAGCAGAGATTTGGTGGACAGGGGGGCCAAAAACATTCAGTACTTC
TRBV5-4,TRBJ2-7,NA,NA,CASSFGPGAVYEQYF,TGTGCCAGCAGCTTTGGGCCAGGGGCTGTCTACGAGCAGTACTTC
TRBV2,TRBJ1-4,NA,NA,CASGIVWDAQGLFF,TGTGCCAGCGGGATCGTATGGGACGCTCAGGGACTGTTTTTT
TRBV7-6,TRBJ2-1,NA,many,CASSLGGDYNEQFF,TGTGCCAGCAGCTTAGGGGGAGACTACAATGAGCAGTTCTTC
TRBV5-5,TRBJ2-5,NA,NA,CASTLVAVRETQYF,TGTGCCAGCACCCTAGTGGCAGTAAGAGAGACCCAGTACTTC